The 21 T cell receptor beta chains below all came from one sample that was sequenced in a study of blood T cell repertoires in COVID-19. TCRdb's table, derived via immunoSEQ multiplex PCR, lists solely in-frame clones and lacks some. The data show 81,000 or so clones, with about 88% seen just once and 9.5% to 15% held by the top ten. Sequenced: peripheral blood. Source of these receptors: a man between 65 and 85 years old with active or convalescent COVID-19.

The chain has TRBV6-5 and TRBJ1-1, with 8 bases lining up with TRBD1. The V and J ends lost 7 bases and 1 base, in that order; junction bases with no gene match: 5. The germline CDR1 and CDR2 sequences are MNHEY and SVGAGI. The CDR3 has 14 residues. This CDR3 reads CASNVDRGNTEAFF. DNA for the CDR3: TGTGCCAGCAACGTCGACAGGGGGAACACTGAAGCTTTCTTT.

The chain carries TRBV6-5 and TRBJ2-3, with 10 bases fitting TRBD2. The CDR3 is 16 residues long. With V trimmed by 4 bases and J by 3 bases, 7 bases remained unmatched. Germline assignment: CDR1 MNHEY and CDR2 SVGAGI. For the CDR3, the DNA is TGTGCCAGCAGTTCAAAGCGGGGGGGCCGGACAGATACGCAGTATTTT. Translated: CASSSKRGGRTDTQYF.

This chain uses TRBV3-1 (or the pseudogene TRBV3-2) with TRBJ1-1, with a weak D call TRBD1 (5 bases). The CDR3 length is 15 residues. Germline CDR1 LGHDT, CDR2 YNNKEL (reference sequence). V lost 1 base and J 1 base, leaving 10 bases between the germline ends. The CDR3 DNA reads TGTGCCAGCAGCCAAGGTTCAGGGCCGAACACTGAAGCTTTCTTT. Its translation is CASSQGSGPNTEAFF.

The J gene is TRBJ2-2, the V gene TRBV4-1; no reliable D call. Germline CDR1 is MGHRA and CDR2 is YSYEKL. The length of the CDR3 is 16 residues. Trimming left V 1 base short and J 1 base short, with 10 bases between. CDR3 bases: TGCGCCAGCAGCCAAGTAGAACTCAAGAACACCGGGGAGCTGTTTTTT. It yields the protein CASSQVELKNTGELFF.

The chain combines TRBV14 with TRBJ2-5; 10 bases are shared with TRBD1. The CDR3 is made up of 15 amino acids. The germline CDR1 and CDR2 sequences are SGHDN and FVKESK. Trimming at V came to 2 bases and at J to 7 bases, leaving 7 bases not matched to a gene. DNA for the CDR3: TGTGCCAGCAGCCAAACTCCGGGACAGGGGAGGACCCAGTACTTC. Protein product: CASSQTPGQGRTQYF. Together with reference TRBV14 and TRBJ2-5, the CDR3 gives the full variable domain: EAGVTQFPSHSVIEKGQTVTLRCDPISGHDNLYWYRRVMGKEIKFLLHFVKESKQDESGMPNNRFLAERTGGTYSTLKVQPAELEDSGVYFCASSQTPGQGRTQYFGPGTRLLVL.

J is TRBJ1-5 and V is TRBV5-5; D is uncertain. CDR1 is SGHKS, CDR2 YYEKEE, per germline (reference sequence). The V and J ends lost 2 bases and 5 bases respectively, with 14 bases between them. The CDR3 runs to 15 residues. The CDR3 loop reads CASSFSGGNDQPQHF. In nucleotides, the CDR3 is TGTGCCAGCAGCTTTTCGGGAGGTAATGATCAGCCCCAGCATTTT.

The chain employs TRBV10-3 and TRBJ2-1; 10 positions agree with TRBD1. The germline V gene has CDR1 ENHRY and CDR2 SYGVKD. V was pared by 4 bases and J by 0 bases, with 3 bases of the junction left unmatched. The CDR3 extends over 16 amino acids. Here the CDR3 reads CAISGDRGRSYNEQFF. The CDR3 DNA sequence: TGTGCCATCAGTGGGGACAGGGGTCGCTCCTACAATGAGCAGTTCTTC.

The chain recombines TRBV28 with TRBJ1-2; 8 bases are a match to TRBD1. The CDR3 has 15 amino acids. The germline V gene encodes CDR1 MDHEN and CDR2 SYDVKM. The CDR3 here is CAGGGQGNANYGYTF. Here the CDR3 DNA reads TGTGCGGGAGGAGGACAGGGAAACGCTAACTATGGCTACACCTTC.

This sequence joins TRBV9 and TRBJ2-7; no clear D gene. CDR3 length: 11 amino acids. Germline V gene data show CDR1 as SGDLS and CDR2 as YYNGEE. Trimming removed 2 bases at V and 4 bases at J, with 4 bases between. The CDR3 sequence is CASSVSYEQYF. In nucleotides, the CDR3 is TGTGCCAGCAGCGTCTCGTACGAGCAGTACTTC.

The gene calls are TRBV4-3 and TRBJ1-2; 9 positions agree with TRBD1. Germline CDR1 is LGHNA and CDR2 is YSLEER. V shed 3 bases, J shed 4 bases, and the junction held 9 bases outside the gene matches. This CDR3 is built from 16 residues. This CDR3 is CASSQSGTGWFYGYTF. In DNA, the CDR3 is TGCGCCAGCAGCCAGTCCGGGACAGGGTGGTTCTATGGCTACACCTTC.

The chain links TRBV5-1 to TRBJ1-1; D is unclear. The CDR3 sequence is 13 residues long. V was pared by 0 bases and J by 3 bases, with 6 bases between. Per germline, CDR1 SGHRS and CDR2 YFSETQ. CDR3 sequence reads: CASSLGEHTEAFF. The CDR3 DNA reads TGCGCCAGCAGCTTGGGTGAGCACACTGAAGCTTTCTTT. Full variable domain (rest looked up from reference TRBV5-1 and TRBJ1-1): KAGVTQTPRYLIKTRGQQVTLSCSPISGHRSVSWYQQTPGQGLQFLFEYFSETQRNKGNFPGRFSGRQFSNSRSEMNVSTLELGDSALYLCASSLGEHTEAFFGQGTRLTVV.

The chain combines TRBV5-6 with TRBJ1-2; 7 bases are a match to TRBD1. The germline V gene has CDR1 SGHDT and CDR2 YYEEEE. The CDR3 runs 15 residues. The junction had 7 bases not matched to a gene; V was cut back by 1 base and J by 4 bases. The CDR3 nucleotides are TGTGCCAGCAGCTTGTTGGAAGGGGGCGCCTATGGCTACACCTTC. Protein: CASSLLEGGAYGYTF.

The genes are TRBV6-5 and TRBJ1-6; D unclear. Germline V gene data show CDR1 as MNHEY and CDR2 as SVGAGI. Deletions cut 0 bases from V and 7 bases from J, with 4 bases between. There are 13 residues in the CDR3. The CDR3 here is CASSYSPNSPLHF. The CDR3 DNA is TGTGCCAGCAGTTACTCCCCGAATTCACCCCTCCACTTT.

This rearrangement joins TRBV7-9 to TRBJ2-7; TRBD1 matches at 8 bases. The CDR3 runs 15 residues. Per germline, CDR1 SEHNR and CDR2 FQNEAQ (reference sequence). J was trimmed by 2 bases and V by 2 bases; bases with no gene match: 5. The CDR3 here is CASSLRTGQTYEQYF. CDR3 sequence (DNA): TGTGCCAGCAGCTTAAGGACAGGGCAAACCTACGAGCAGTACTTC.

CDR3 sequence (DNA): TGTGCCAGCAGCGTAGAAGCGGGGGGCTACACAGATACGCAGTATTTT. Protein: CASSVEAGGYTDTQYF. V and J are TRBV9 and TRBJ2-3, with 9 nucleotides matching TRBD2. Germline-derived CDR1 and CDR2 are SGDLS and YYNGEE. The CDR3 covers 16 residues. V trimming: 0 bases; J trimming: 2 bases; junction bases outside the gene matches: 4.

This chain joins TRBV6-5 and TRBJ1-5; maybe TRBD1 (5 bases). The CDR3 extends over 13 amino acids. From germline, CDR1 is MNHEY and CDR2 SVGAGI. Between the trimmed V and J ends, which lost 7 bases and 6 bases, there was a span of 13 bases. The CDR3 nucleotides are TGTGCCAGCACGGGGGGTGATGGTCAGCCCCAGCATTTT. This codes for CASTGGDGQPQHF.

The chain joins TRBV7-5 to TRBJ1-5; the table's D call, TRBD1, was not checked against the DNA. TRBV7-5 is shown as a pseudogene. The CDR3 has 16 amino acids. The CDR3 reads CARSLSDRGLNQPQHF. CDR3 in DNA: TGTGCCAGAAGCTTGAGCGACAGGGGTTTGAATCAGCCCCAGCATTTT.

The chain joins TRBV4-1 to TRBJ1-1, with 7 bases matching TRBD1. The V gene's germline CDR1 is MGHRA and CDR2 YSYEKL. V was clipped by 3 bases and J by 4 bases; unmatched bases: 8. The CDR3 extends over 15 amino acids. The CDR3 here is CASSHLQGSGTEAFF. The DNA for the CDR3 is TGCGCCAGCAGCCACCTACAGGGGTCGGGCACTGAAGCTTTCTTT.

This chain uses TRBV4-1 with TRBJ2-1; weak D call: TRBD1 (6 bases). CDR3 length: 16 amino acids. Germline V lookup: CDR1 MGHRA, CDR2 YSYEKL. Trimming stripped 0 bases from V and 4 bases from J, with 13 bases between. The DNA for the CDR3 is TGCGCCAGCAGCCAAGATATTCAGGGGCGGTACAATGAGCAGTTCTTC. This gives the protein CASSQDIQGRYNEQFF.

CDR3 loop: CASSSAGQFYRNEKLFF. For the CDR3, the DNA is TGTGCCAGCAGCTCCGCGGGACAGTTTTACCGTAATGAAAAACTGTTTTTT. The genes are TRBV11-2 and TRBJ1-4; TRBD1 matches at 7 bases. The germline V gene encodes CDR1 SGHAT and CDR2 FQNNGV. The CDR3 is 17 residues long. Trimming took 4 bases from V and 4 from J; bases not matched to a gene: 12. Combining the CDR3 with reference TRBV11-2 and TRBJ1-4 gives the whole variable domain EAGVAQSPRYKIIEKRQSVAFWCNPISGHATLYWYQQILGQGPKLLIQFQNNGVVDDSQLPKDRFSAERLKGVDSTLKIQPAKLEDSAVYLCASSSAGQFYRNEKLFFGSGTQLSVL.

This rearrangement joins TRBV10-2 to TRBJ1-2, with 7 bases identical to TRBD1. CDR1 and CDR2 (germline): WSHSY, SAAADI. The CDR3 sequence is 14 residues long. Trimming cost V 5 bases and J 2 bases; bases outside gene matches: 5. The CDR3 bases are TGCGCCAGCAGTCCTGACAGGGCCAACTATGGCTACACCTTC. Protein sequence: CASSPDRANYGYTF.